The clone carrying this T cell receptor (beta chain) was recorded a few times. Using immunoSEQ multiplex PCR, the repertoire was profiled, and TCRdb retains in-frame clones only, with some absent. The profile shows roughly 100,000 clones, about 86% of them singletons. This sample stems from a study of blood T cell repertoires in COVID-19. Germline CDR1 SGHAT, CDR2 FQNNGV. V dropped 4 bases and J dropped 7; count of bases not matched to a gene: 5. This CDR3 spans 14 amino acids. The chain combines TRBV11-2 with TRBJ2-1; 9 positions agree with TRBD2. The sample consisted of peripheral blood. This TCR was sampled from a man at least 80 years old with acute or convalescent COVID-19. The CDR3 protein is CASSSLAGRNEQFF. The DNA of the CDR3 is TGTGCCAGCAGCTCTCTAGCGGGAAGGAATGAGCAGTTCTTC.